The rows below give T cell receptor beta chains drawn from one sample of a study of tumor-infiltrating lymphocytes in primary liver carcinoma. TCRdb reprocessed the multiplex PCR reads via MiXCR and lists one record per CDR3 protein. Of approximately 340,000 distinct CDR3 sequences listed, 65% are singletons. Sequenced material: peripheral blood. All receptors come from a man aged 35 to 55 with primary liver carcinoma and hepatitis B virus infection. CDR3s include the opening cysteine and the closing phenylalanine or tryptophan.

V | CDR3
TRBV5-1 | CASSLLRTDTQYF
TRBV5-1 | CASLGTSGTGELFF
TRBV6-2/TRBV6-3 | CASSYSRYNEQFF
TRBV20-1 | CSATGEFGNYEQYF
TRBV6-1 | CASSEQWAGTGELFF
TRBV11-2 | CVSSLASVSEQFF
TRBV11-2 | CDSSLDRFRVVDNEQFF
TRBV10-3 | CAISISTRGHEQYF
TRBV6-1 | CASSEGGGVAEAFF
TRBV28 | CASQGPPYYEQYF
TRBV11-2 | CTSSLSSRQETQYF
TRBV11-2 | CASSLQGADTGELFF
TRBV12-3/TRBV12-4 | CASSFSSGRTQETQYF
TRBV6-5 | CASRYEQYF
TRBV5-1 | CASSPPGNTIYF
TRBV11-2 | CASNLDSSATYEQYF
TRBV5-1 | CASRDLDRDSYEQYF
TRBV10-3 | CAISAAIYGYTF
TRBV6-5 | CAIRGPVKTQYF
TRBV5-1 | CASSPLASGQHEQYF
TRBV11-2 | CAGSLDWTDREKLFF
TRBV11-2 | CASQQGYTQYF
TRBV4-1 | CVSSRVQSGVFQPQHF
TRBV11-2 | CVCKRWGEQYF
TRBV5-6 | CASSLDDRVFGANVLTF
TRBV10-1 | CASSEYWGTTYF
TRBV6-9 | CASNYSYRLSTDTQYF
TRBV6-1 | CASSEEGQLLSSALHF
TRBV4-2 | CASSQPGLNPGNTIYF
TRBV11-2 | CASTISRHETQYF
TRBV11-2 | CASSTRQGARDYEHYF
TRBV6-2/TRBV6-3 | CASRPTGVNEEFF
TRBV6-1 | CASSEPGRGIRNSPLHF
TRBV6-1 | CASRTEGLAGSLQYF
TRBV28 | CASSFLAGGEQYF
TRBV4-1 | CASSADRGVFRAFF
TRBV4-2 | CASSQDEGHQETQYF
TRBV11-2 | CASSRGLAGGHTGDTQYF
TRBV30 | CACKFGLAGDGEQYF
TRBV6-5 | CASSVDSSNQPQHF
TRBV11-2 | CASGTRQGRINEQFF
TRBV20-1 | CSAIGLAGVEQFF
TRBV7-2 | CASRTGGQLRETQYF
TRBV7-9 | CASSPGTSGRAGSYNEQFF
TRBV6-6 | CASSYLKNDRGRNSPLHF
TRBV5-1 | CVSSLAPGAVNEQFF
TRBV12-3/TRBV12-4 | CASSLAGTTYEQYF
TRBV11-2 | CASSYDTDMHYF
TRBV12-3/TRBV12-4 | CASTPTGMTGANVLTF
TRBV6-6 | CASRRMNTEAFF
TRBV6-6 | CANSSRLAGGTGTQYF